This T cell receptor (beta chain) is from a study of blood T cell repertoires in COVID-19. Study-wide background: COVID-19 samples from acute and convalescent phases originated in the United States, Italy and Spain.

Categorization into cohorts depended on clinical history that participants reported. Each recovered donor of Cohort 3 presented with two negative PCRs, clearance, or symptom resolution. Original methodology: Amplifying reference gene primers gave estimates of nucleated cell counts. The data were produced by immunoSEQ multiplex PCR, yet TCRdb's version contains in-frame clones alone and is incomplete. V and J calls and clone size are as listed in that table; D and trimming were resolved from the DNA. The sample has tens of thousands of clones, about 88% seen once. This CDR3 spans 17 amino acids. V lost 4 bases to trimming and J lost 8 bases; unmatched junction nucleotides: 15. CDR1 LGHDT and CDR2 YNNKEL come from the germline V gene (reference sequence).

The V and J genes are TRBV3-1 (or the pseudogene TRBV3-2) and TRBJ1-4; 8 nucleotides align to TRBD1. This TCR was sampled from a woman aged 35 to 49 who had recovered from COVID-19. Sequenced: PBMCs or T cells enriched from blood (not recorded which). In nucleotides, the CDR3 is TGTGCCAGCAGCCTCAACCTTGACAGGGGACAGGACGAAAAACTGTTTTTT. Protein sequence: CASSLNLDRGQDEKLFF.